Shown below are 9 T cell receptor beta chains from a single sample sequenced in a study of regulatory T cells in long-lasting Graves disease. Time point given: newly diagnosed GD, antithyroid drugs for less than 3 months. Extracted RNA from PBMCs served as the source of the TCR library. Investigators prepared the TCR beta libraries by applying iRepertoire HTBI primers and Arm-PCR of CDR3 regions. TCRdb itself ran the multiplex PCR reads through MiXCR, one entry per CDR3 protein. The profile shows 200,000 to 250,000 distinct CDR3 sequences, 15% to 20% of them singletons. Sequenced material: peripheral blood mononuclear cells (PBMCs), taken at new diagnosis, from a patient treated with antithyroid drugs. These receptors originate from a female donor with Graves disease.

In this sample, this clonotype turned up a few times. The CDR3 sequence is CASSLASLTSYEQFF. The CDR3 region has the DNA TGTGCCAGCAGCTTAGCCTCCCTAACTAGCTATGAGCAGTTCTTC. The V call is TRBV7-9, the J call TRBJ2-1; possibly TRBD2 for D (6 bases). V was clipped by 0 bases and J by 8 bases, with 14 bases between them. The CDR3 loop spans 15 amino acids. Germline-derived CDR1 and CDR2 are SEHNR and FQNEAQ (reference sequence).

This clonotype was found many times. The J gene is TRBJ2-1, the V gene TRBV7-9; TRBD2 might be the D (5 bases). Germline V gives CDR1 SEHNR, CDR2 FQNEAQ (reference sequence). The CDR3 length is 14 residues. V was trimmed by 5 bases and J by 6 bases, leaving 14 bases between them. Written as DNA, the CDR3 is TGTGCCAGCAGCGGACCCGTAGAGGGCAATGAGCAGTTCTTC. As protein: CASSGPVEGNEQFF.

This clonotype was seen many times. The gene calls are TRBV28 and TRBJ2-3, with D perhaps TRBD2 (6 bases). The CDR3 consists of 14 residues. V lost 6 bases and J lost 3, with 13 bases in between. Germline V gene lookup returns CDR1 MDHEN and CDR2 SYDVKM. The CDR3 DNA sequence: TGTGCCAGCAGGGATTTTAGCGGTACAGATACGCAGTATTTT. It specifies CASRDFSGTDTQYF.

The table lists this clonotype with many counts. The chain joins TRBV11-3 to TRBJ1-1; no reliable D call. Trimming removed 2 bases from V and 2 bases from J, with 9 bases in between. Germline loops: CDR1 SGHNT, CDR2 YENEEA. This CDR3 is 14 amino acids long. The DNA of the CDR3 is TGTGCCAGCAGCTTATCAGGAGTTAACACTGAAGCTTTCTTT. Protein product: CASSLSGVNTEAFF.

There are many counts of this clonotype. V gene TRBV7-3 combines with J gene TRBJ2-1; 10 bases are shared with TRBD1. The germline V gene has CDR1 SGHTA and CDR2 FQGTGA. This CDR3 is 16 amino acids long. V shed 5 bases and J 3 bases; nucleotides not matched to a gene: 7. CDR3 region: CASSRRQGAYYNEQFF. CDR3 nucleotides: TGTGCCAGCAGCAGAAGACAGGGGGCCTACTACAATGAGCAGTTCTTC.

Many counts were recorded for this clonotype. The rearrangement links TRBV11-2 to TRBJ2-7; 12 bases match TRBD2. CDR3 length equals 16 residues. J gave up 5 bases and V 5 bases, and 10 bases lay outside the gene matches. Germline assignment: CDR1 SGHAT and CDR2 FQNNGV. CDR3 coding DNA: TGTGCCAGCAGCCGGGGACTAGCGGGCAAGTCCCACGAGCAGTACTTC. It codes for CASSRGLAGKSHEQYF.

The chain joins TRBV11-3 to TRBJ2-7; no reliable D call. The CDR3 spans 14 residues. V was pared by 5 bases and J by 0 bases, with 11 bases between. The germline V gene encodes CDR1 SGHNT and CDR2 YENEEA. In DNA form, the CDR3 reads TGTGCCAGCAGCAAAGGCAGCAGCTCCTACGAGCAGTACTTC. Amino acids: CASSKGSSSYEQYF.

This clonotype was seen many times. CDR3 nucleotide sequence: TGTGCCAGCAGTTTAGCCCCGTGGGACACCCGGGACACTGAAGCTTTCTTT. It specifies CASSLAPWDTRDTEAFF. The V gene is TRBV12-3 or TRBV12-4, the J gene TRBJ1-1; tentative D call: TRBD1 (6 bases). Trimming left V 0 bases short and J 3 bases short, with 17 bases between. The CDR3 covers 17 residues.

In regard to this clonotype: This could be a read error, since a much larger clone is one nucleotide away. The V and J genes are TRBV20-1 and TRBJ2-1, with D possibly matching TRBD2 (6 bases). CDR3 length: 14 residues. Germline V lookup: CDR1 DFQATT, CDR2 SNEGSKA (reference sequence). V shed 6 bases and J shed 10 bases, with 22 bases lying between them. DNA of the CDR3: TGCAGTGCCAGCGGGCGGGGACTCTCCTACGAGCAGTTCTTC. This encodes CSASGRGLSYEQFF.